The 7 T cell receptor beta chains below come from one sample, sequenced in a study of glioma-infiltrating T cells. Using RNA template, CDR3s of TCR alpha and beta were amplified with iRepertoire arm-PCR. TCRdb re-called the multiplex PCR reads through MiXCR, storing one row per CDR3 protein. The data contain under 150,000 distinct CDR3 sequences, more than 20% of them singletons. Sequencing input: glioma tissue, nonneoplastic brain tissue, or PBMCs (not recorded which). These receptors all stem from a human donor with low-grade glioma or glioblastoma, undergoing nonglioma brain surgery, or in good health (not recorded which).

The chain couples TRBV12-3 or TRBV12-4 to TRBJ2-3; D is perhaps TRBD1 or TRBD2 (5 bases each). The CDR3 length is 16 residues. V was trimmed by 2 bases and J by 2 bases, leaving 14 bases between them. The CDR3 reads CASSLSGEGYTDTQYF. In DNA, the CDR3 is TGTGCCAGCAGTTTAAGTGGAGAGGGGTACACAGATACGCAGTATTTT.

This clonotype appeared many times. This chain uses TRBV15 with TRBJ1-5; tentatively, D is TRBD1 (5 bases). The V gene's germline CDR1 is LNHNV and CDR2 YYDKDF (reference sequence). The CDR3 length is 13 residues. Deletions cut 6 bases from V and 1 base from J, with 7 bases between. The chain's CDR3 is CATRQGSNQPQHF. The CDR3 nucleotides read TGTGCCACCAGGCAGGGAAGCAATCAGCCCCAGCATTTT.

J is TRBJ1-5 and V is TRBV29-1; D is possibly TRBD1 (5 bases). Germline-derived CDR1 and CDR2 are SQVTM and ANQGSEA. Trimming took 3 bases from V and 0 from J, leaving 21 bases between them. The CDR3 is 18 residues long. CDR3 residues: CSVDRDRLIDHSNQPQHF. CDR3 DNA sequence: TGCAGCGTTGATAGGGACCGACTAATAGACCATAGCAATCAGCCCCAGCATTTT.

A word on this clonotype: A much larger clone differs from this one at a single base, so this may be a read error. This rearrangement joins TRBV7-2 to TRBJ2-3; 8 nucleotides agree with TRBD2. Germline V CDR1 and CDR2: SGHTA, FQGNSA. V was pared by 6 bases and J by 10 bases, with 9 bases of the junction left unmatched. This CDR3 region has 13 residues. CDR3 sequence: CASSRGGQDAQYF. The CDR3 DNA reads TGTGCCAGCAGTCGGGGGGGCCAGGATGCGCAGTATTTT.

Written as DNA, the CDR3 is TGTGCCAGCAGTAAACCGGGACAGGGATTAGAGACCCAGTACTTC. It translates to CASSKPGQGLETQYF. The chain uses TRBV6-2 or TRBV6-3 and TRBJ2-5; TRBD1 agrees at 9 bases. The CDR3 covers 15 residues. V lost 5 bases to trimming and J lost 4 bases; unmatched junction nucleotides: 8. Germline V gene data show CDR1 as MNHEY and CDR2 as SVGEGT.

V and J are TRBV9 and TRBJ2-5; TRBD1 matches 8 bases. Trimming took 1 base from V and 1 from J; bases not matched to a gene: 3. Germline V gene lookup returns CDR1 SGDLS and CDR2 YYNGEE. The CDR3 length is 15 residues. CDR3 bases: TGTGCCAGCAGCGTACGACAGGGGAGCCAAGAGACCCAGTACTTC. As protein: CASSVRQGSQETQYF.

CDR3 DNA: TGTGCCAGCAGCACACCAGGGGGATTTTGGGGCGCTTTCTTT. It translates to CASSTPGGFWGAFF. The gene calls are TRBV7-2 and TRBJ1-1; 7 positions match TRBD1. This CDR3 spans 14 amino acids. In germline, CDR1 is SGHTA, CDR2 FQGNSA. J was trimmed by 11 bases and V by 5 bases; bases with no gene match: 14.